This TCR beta chain stems from a study of T-cell reconstitution after alpha-beta-depleted transplantation in children. Researchers prepared the TCRbeta library using unique molecular identifiers, the study reports. TCRdb re-called the PCR reads with MiXCR, one entry per CDR3 protein. The profile shows 450,000 to 500,000 distinct CDR3 sequences, around 12% of them singletons. The V gene's germline CDR1 is SGHVS and CDR2 FNYEAQ. V was cut by 1 base and J by 6 bases, with 7 bases left in between. This CDR3 has 13 amino acids. This material consisted of PBMCs from the stem cell graft donor, taken from the stem cell graft. The TCR sequence derives from a human donor who donated a stem cell graft to a child with combined immunodeficiency. V is TRBV7-6 and J is TRBJ2-1; D uncertain. The CDR3 coding sequence is TGTGCCAGCAGCTTAGGGGAAAGCAATGAGCAGTTCTTC. It is translated as CASSLGESNEQFF.